This TCR beta chain was identified during a study of T cell responses to AZD1222 COVID-19 vaccine. Remarks on this clone: No antigen is known for it.

Some clones are missing from TCRdb's copy, which holds only in-frame ones; the method was immunoSEQ multiplex PCR. The sample lists 200,000 or so clones, about 91% occurring once. Germline CDR1 reads SGHTA; CDR2 reads FQGTGA. The CDR3 consists of 15 residues. The V gene lost 2 bases and the J gene lost 0 bases, with 8 bases spanning the gap. Study-level points and caveats: The donors showed a predominance of white British ancestry and of females, with possible underestimation of clonal diversity. With two AZD1222 doses given, Spike-specific TCR breadth and depth both rose. Baseline seropositivity occurred in only six AZD1222 recipients. There were repertoire samples only from the period after the peak T cell response.

The origin of this receptor is an adult in good health. The chain couples TRBV7-3 to TRBJ2-1; a weak D match, TRBD2 (6 bases). Sequenced material: peripheral blood, taken on day 0 of AZD1222 vaccination. The DNA for the CDR3 is TGTGCCAGCAGCTTATCCGGGGGCTCCTACAATGAGCAGTTCTTC. It encodes CASSLSGGSYNEQFF. Full variable domain (outside the CDR3, taken from reference TRBV7-3 and TRBJ2-1): GAGVSQTPSNKVTEKGKYVELRCDPISGHTALYWYRQSLGQGPEFLIYFQGTGAADDSGLPNDRFFAVRPEGSVSTLKIQRTERGDSAVYLCASSLSGGSYNEQFFGPGTRLTVL.